This T cell receptor beta chain was captured in a study of blood T cell repertoires in COVID-19. Study at large: Samples came from the United States, Italy and Spain, spanning acute and convalescent COVID-19. The analysed material was cDNA or gDNA that came from T cells, B-cell-depleted T cells, or PBMCs.

CDR1 MGHDK and CDR2 SYGVNS come from the germline V gene. The V end was cut by 6 bases, the J end by 9 bases, with 18 bases between. The CDR3 consists of 14 residues. Per the original data handling: Amplifying reference gene primers gave estimates of nucleated cell counts. Here immunoSEQ multiplex PCR was the method, and the copy in TCRdb shows in-frame clones only, minus some. V, J and clone size reflect that table, while D and trimming were determined from the DNA. The sample holds some 270,000 clones; around 88% are singletons and the top ten take approximately 0.84%. This TCR derives from a man aged 30 to 45 with acute or convalescent COVID-19. The sequenced sample was peripheral blood. The chain combines TRBV25-1 with TRBJ2-1, with D possibly being TRBD1 (7 bases). The CDR3 reads CASRTQGRQGEQFF. Here the CDR3 DNA reads TGTGCCAGCAGGACACAGGGGAGGCAGGGTGAGCAGTTCTTC.